This record looks at one T cell receptor (beta chain) sequence and its context. The antigen remains undetermined. Via MiXCR, TCRdb re-called the 5' RACE reads, giving one row per CDR3 protein. The table shows roughly 720,000 distinct CDR3 sequences, with 15% to 20% occurring only once. The data were taken from a study of identical twins. Overall study results and limits: Models underpredicted monozygotic twin sharing of out-of-frame TCR alpha. Beta clonotypes that were abundant in cord blood contained fewer insertions, a pattern absent from memory repertoires.

Trimming took off 2 bases at V and 3 bases at J, with 11 bases between the two ends. Looked up from germline, CDR1 is SGHTA and CDR2 is FQGNSA. The length of the CDR3 is 15 residues. The data also belong to a second study, concerning T cells expressing NK-cell markers. That source notes: With respect to HCMV, seven of the eight sequenced donors were seropositive, and one was seronegative. Of the CD8+ T cells in six donors, roughly 1.0-7.5% belonged to dominant NKG2C+ clonotypes.

Sequencing was carried out using PBMCs. The receptor comes from a woman younger than 30 in good health. V gene TRBV7-2 combines with J gene TRBJ2-1; D gene unclear. In DNA, the CDR3 is TGTGCCAGCAGCTTAAATATCTCCAACTACAATGAGCAGTTCTTC. Protein product: CASSLNISNYNEQFF.